This TCR beta chain is drawn from a study of CD8 T cell repertoires and HIV-1 epitope variants. Study as a whole: Each of Twenty-five Gag and Nef epitope peptides stimulated a separate culture. The baseline condition was 1M T cells left uncultured.

TCRdb's table, derived via immunoSEQ multiplex PCR, lists solely in-frame clones and lacks some. The data show over 5,000 clones, with approximately 70% seen just once and approximately 40% held by the top ten. The CDR3 covers 15 residues. Germline lookup yields CDR1 SGHRS and CDR2 YFSETQ. With 4 bases removed from V and 0 bases from J, the gap between germline ends came to 13 bases. Comment on this clone: Its antigen is still unknown.

Sequencing was carried out using cultured CD8+ T cells derived from PBMCs. This TCR derives from a male donor with HIV. This chain uses TRBV5-1 with TRBJ1-1, with D perhaps TRBD1 (6 bases). The CDR3 loop reads CASSPEGQLNTEAFF. The CDR3 coding sequence is TGCGCCAGCAGCCCCGAAGGACAGCTGAACACTGAAGCTTTCTTT.